This T cell receptor (beta chain) was documented in a study of beta chain features in type 1 diabetes. Study findings and constraints: Although PCR might favor shorter templates, it would do so equally in patients and controls.

The whole isolated RNA underwent reverse transcription, so sequencing captured expressed TCRB transcripts. The protocol was immunoSEQ multiplex PCR, while the TCRdb copy is restricted to in-frame clones and leaves out a portion. Of roughly 240,000 clones in the sample, over 12% are singletons; the top ten hold 0.026%. In its sample, this clone was seen a few times. Its antigen is not identified. The V gene lost 3 bases and the J gene lost 1 base, with 6 bases spanning the gap. The germline gives CDR1 SGHAT, CDR2 FQNNGV. CDR3 length: 14 residues. Post-sort purity exceeded 95% for all sorted populations.

The sequence came from a woman aged 40 to 49 in good health. Sequencing was carried out using naive CD4+ T cells from blood. The chain has TRBV11-2 and TRBJ2-2; D not certain. The CDR3 region is CASSFGLNTGELFF. The CDR3 DNA reads TGTGCCAGCAGCTTCGGGTTGAACACCGGGGAGCTGTTTTTT.